The clone carrying this T cell receptor (beta chain) showed up many times. As yet, its antigen is unknown. The sample belongs to a study of post-analysis software for immune sequencing data. Regarding the study as a whole: Compared with controls, patients had more of five TRBV segments, including TRBV5-6, TRBV5-1 and TRBV20-1. Patients with multiple sclerosis recorded significantly lower normalized Chao1 diversity than controls, the study found.

The TCR beta cDNA libraries carried unique molecular identifiers. In TCRdb, the PCR reads were re-called with MiXCR into one record per CDR3 protein. In the table there are 700,000 to 800,000 distinct CDR3 sequences, just under 30% of which are singletons. The germline V gene has CDR1 SEHNR and CDR2 FQNEAQ (reference sequence). The CDR3 loop spans 14 amino acids. The V end was cut by 0 bases, the J end by 0 bases, with 6 bases between. The chain carries TRBV7-9 and TRBJ2-7; D may be TRBD2 (6 bases). This clonotype was obtained from a girl between 5 and 17 years old with multiple sclerosis. The sequenced sample consisted of blood. Here the CDR3 DNA reads TGTGCCAGCAGCTTAGCGACTAGCTCCTACGAGCAGTACTTC. Amino acids: CASSLATSSYEQYF.